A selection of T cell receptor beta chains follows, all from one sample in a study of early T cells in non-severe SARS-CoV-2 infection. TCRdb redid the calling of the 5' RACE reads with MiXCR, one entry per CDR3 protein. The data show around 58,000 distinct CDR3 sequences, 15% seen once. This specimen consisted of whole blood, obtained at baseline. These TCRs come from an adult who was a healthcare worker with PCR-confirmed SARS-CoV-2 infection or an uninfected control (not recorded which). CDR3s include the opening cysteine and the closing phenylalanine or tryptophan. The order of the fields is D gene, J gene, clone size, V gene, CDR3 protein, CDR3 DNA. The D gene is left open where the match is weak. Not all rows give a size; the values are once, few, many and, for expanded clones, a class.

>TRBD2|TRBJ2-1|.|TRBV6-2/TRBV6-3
CASSFPLAGYNEQFF
TGTGCCAGCAGTTTTCCCCTAGCGGGGTACAATGAGCAGTTCTTC
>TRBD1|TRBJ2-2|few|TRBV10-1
CASSERTGKLFF
TGCGCCAGCAGCGAGCGGACAGGGAAGCTGTTTTTT
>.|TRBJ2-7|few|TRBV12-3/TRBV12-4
CASSFGRVYEQYF
TGTGCCAGCAGTTTCGGCAGGGTGTACGAGCAGTACTTC
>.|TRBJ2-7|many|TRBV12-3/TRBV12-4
CASSFRDRDYEQYF
TGTGCCAGCAGTTTTAGGGACCGAGACTACGAGCAGTACTTC
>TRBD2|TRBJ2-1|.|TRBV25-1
CASSVAGAPANEQFF
TGTGCCAGCAGTGTTGCGGGAGCCCCGGCTAATGAGCAGTTCTTC
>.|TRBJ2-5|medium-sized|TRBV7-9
CASSSNRETQYF
TGTGCCAGCAGCTCCAACAGGGAGACCCAGTACTTC
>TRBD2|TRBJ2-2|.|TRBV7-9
CASSQAGGFTGELFF
TGTGCCAGCAGCCAAGCGGGAGGGTTCACCGGGGAGCTGTTTTTT
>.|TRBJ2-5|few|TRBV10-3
CAIGSKQETQYF
TGTGCCATCGGATCGAAGCAAGAGACCCAGTACTTC
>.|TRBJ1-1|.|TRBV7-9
CASSSTVSNTEAFF
TGTGCCAGCAGCTCGACAGTGAGTAACACTGAAGCTTTCTTT
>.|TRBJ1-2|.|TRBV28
CASTSSRAGYGYTF
TGTGCCAGCACCAGTAGCAGGGCGGGCTATGGCTACACCTTC
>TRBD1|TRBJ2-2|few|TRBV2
CASSGTGGRRGELFF
TGTGCCAGCAGTGGGACAGGGGGCCGGCGCGGGGAGCTGTTTTTT
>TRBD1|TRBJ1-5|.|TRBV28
CATTGQGAANQPQHF
TGTGCCACCACGGGACAGGGGGCAGCAAATCAGCCCCAGCATTTT
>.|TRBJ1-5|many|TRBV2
CASSRTGMGQPQHF
TGTGCCAGCAGCCGTACAGGGATGGGTCAGCCCCAGCATTTT
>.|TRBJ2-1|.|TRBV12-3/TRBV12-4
CASSLAPDNEQFF
TGTGCCAGCAGTTTAGCGCCGGACAATGAGCAGTTCTTC
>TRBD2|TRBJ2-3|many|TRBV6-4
CASSEGGSGTDTQYF
TGTGCCAGCAGTGAGGGCGGGAGCGGCACAGATACGCAGTATTTT
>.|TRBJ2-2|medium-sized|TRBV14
CASRKGRNTGELFF
TGTGCCAGCAGGAAGGGAAGGAACACCGGGGAGCTGTTTTTT